Below, 3 T cell receptor beta chains from the same sample are listed, as sequenced in a study of T cell repertoires in urothelial bladder cancer. The data were produced by immunoSEQ multiplex PCR, yet TCRdb's version contains in-frame clones alone and is incomplete. The table records around 12,000 clones, around two thirds of them present only once. The sample consisted of tumor-infiltrating cells from bladder cancer. These receptors were obtained from a human donor with urothelial carcinoma.

The chain is built from TRBV6-5 and TRBJ2-7; 7 nucleotides match TRBD2. CDR1 MNHEY and CDR2 SVGAGI come from the germline V gene. V shed 6 bases, J shed 3 bases, and the junction held 11 bases outside the gene matches. There are 15 residues in the CDR3. CDR3 loop: CASRLGTIGLYEQYF. The CDR3 bases are TGTGCCAGCAGACTGGGGACTATCGGCCTCTACGAGCAGTACTTC.

The chain joins TRBV7-9 to TRBJ1-4; D may be TRBD1 (5 bases). CDR1 is SEHNR and CDR2 is FQNEAQ in the germline V gene (reference sequence). V was cut by 6 bases and J by 8 bases, with 16 bases left in between. This CDR3 has 14 residues. The CDR3 sequence: CASSRGRPGEKLFF. In nucleotides, the CDR3 is TGTGCCAGCAGTCGGGGGAGACCAGGGGAAAAACTGTTTTTT.

CDR3 region: CASSQNKGNTIYF. The CDR3 DNA reads as TGTGCCAGCTCACAGAACAAGGGAAACACCATATATTTT. The chain uses TRBV18 and TRBJ1-3; D unresolved. The germline V gene encodes CDR1 KGHSH and CDR2 LQKENI. The CDR3 is made up of 13 amino acids. V was cut by 4 bases and J by 4 bases, with 8 bases left in between.